One T cell receptor beta chain is described in this entry. There is no known antigen for this receptor. With a much larger clone just one base away, this may be a read error. The library relied on multiplex PCR. Instrument used: Illumina HiSeq 2500. TCRbeta libraries were constructed through three rounds of nested PCR with primers (Table S4) according to protocols adapted from ARM-PCR. Before sequencing, PCR products of 200-500 bp were cut from the gel and purified using the QIAquick gel extraction kit. In the paper's pipeline: Trimmomatic was used to clean the reads, FLASH merged the cleaned reads into complete CDR3 sequences, and MiTCR assigned the sequences to V(D)J germline segments. Clonal diversity was calculated as the inverse Simpson's index using VDJtools. Productive reads were defined as in-frame sequences without a premature stop codon. In TCRdb, the public reads were trimmed at Q25 with fastp and aligned with MiXCR, with productive beta chains retained. A single entry per CDR3 protein holds the most common genes and DNA from its merged rows. None of the V and J calls come from the authors' own analysis; TCRdb made them. Across this sample there are 70,000 to 90,000 distinct CDR3 sequences, with approximately 71% seen only once. The ten largest clones represent approximately 30% of the sample.

This sample was included in a study of tumor and adjacent non-tumor tissue in lung cancer listed by TCRdb under 2018. About the study as a whole: The cohort included about eleven adenocarcinoma, 2 squamous cell carcinoma and 1 small cell lung cancer patients. Sequencing produced approximately 130 million productive TCRbeta reads in total, an average of approximately 4.5 million reads per sample. More than 25 paired specimens, one tumor and one normal lung sample per patient, were profiled by TCRbeta CDR3 sequencing. Ages among the roughly 15 patients ranged from roughly 30 to 76 years, there were roughly 10 men and 5 women, and disease was at TNM stage I to III. The study compared bulk TCRbeta repertoires between lung tumor tissue and matched distant non-tumor lung tissue from about 14 lung cancer patients. Points the paper makes about the study in general: With only approximately 16 patients in the cohort, the authors noted that larger samples and more detailed clinical data are needed. Because peripheral blood was not sequenced, the blood TCRbeta repertoires of the lung cancer patients in the study went unexamined. The top 100 clones accounted for a significantly larger cumulative portion of the repertoire in normal lung than in tumor tissue. Younger patients had significantly higher TCR diversity, and higher tumor TCR diversity was associated with shorter overall and disease-free survival. Neither the sequencing platform nor unique molecular identifiers are named or mentioned anywhere in the methods. TCR diversity (inverse Simpson) was significantly higher in tumor than in normal lung tissue (approximately 400 vs 170, P = 0.0075, Mann-Whitney U test).

RNA was isolated from bulk unsorted tissue, and RNA quality was assessed with a NanoDrop ND-1000 and an Agilent 2100. Distant non-tumor tissue taken more than 3 cm from the tumor edge was used as the normal lung sample. Newly diagnosed lung cancer patients without prior chemotherapy who had been admitted for thoracic surgery in China between August and November 2014 were enrolled as donors. Patients who had received previous radiotherapy or chemotherapy, or who had another concurrent cancer, were excluded from the study. Pieces of surgical tissue measuring about 1-2.1 cm3 were kept in RNAlater solution and held at -80 degrees C until needed. The cysteine opens and the phenylalanine closes a CDR3 of 16 amino acids. Left in the record is the CDR3 DNA by itself, 48 bases read in frame from the first base. CDR1 and CDR2, looked up from the germline V gene, are MGHRA and YSYEKL.

Source material: distant non-tumor lung tissue. This TCR derives from a woman aged 50 to 60 with non-small cell lung cancer. The rearranged chain carries TRBV4-1 and TRBJ2-2; tentative D gene TRBD1, with 6 bases matching. The CDR3 region has the sequence CASSRLVGADTVELFF. The sequence in DNA is TGCGCCAGCAGCCGCCTCGTGGGGGCTGACACCGTGGAGCTGTTTTTT.